This T cell receptor beta chain was sequenced for a study of blood T cell repertoires in COVID-19. The CDR3 has 12 residues. The germline V and J ends were trimmed by 0 bases and 7 bases, with 9 bases remaining between them. CDR1 GTSNPN and CDR2 SVGIG come from the germline V gene (reference sequence). The assay was immunoSEQ multiplex PCR, and TCRdb's table has in-frame clones only and misses some. The data show under 200,000 clones, with 87% seen just once and around a fifth held by the top ten. Sequencing was performed on peripheral blood. This chain connects TRBV30 to TRBJ1-2; D not certain. The receptor's source is a man aged 60 to 69 with active or convalescent COVID-19. The chain's CDR3 is CAWSVRGIGYTF. Here the CDR3 DNA reads TGTGCCTGGAGTGTACGCGGAATTGGCTACACCTTC.